A selection of T cell receptor beta chains follows, all from one sample in a study of vaccination and CD4 T cells after COVID-19. Using its own MiXCR run on the PCR reads, TCRdb lists one record per CDR3 protein. This table holds 15,000 to 20,000 distinct CDR3 sequences, about three fifths found once. These receptors lack a known antigen. Sequences were obtained from CD4+ T cells from blood, cultured in vitro. The source is a human donor who had recovered from COVID-19. Each CDR3 is given with its conserved first and last residue. D genes are given only for firm matches. Expanded clones get a size class; other rows say once, few or many, or leave the size out.

>TRBJ2-2|-|TRBV19|once
CASSTGPSNTGELFF
TGTGCCAGTAGTACGGGCCCATCCAACACCGGGGAGCTGTTTTTT
>TRBJ1-5|-|TRBV18|-
CASSPKGDQPQHF
TGTGCCAGCTCACCAAAGGGAGATCAGCCCCAGCATTTT
>TRBJ2-7|TRBD2|TRBV29-1|-
CSVLGPQRESRQYF
TGCAGCGTTCTAGGGCCCCAGCGGGAGTCTAGGCAGTACTTC
>TRBJ2-5|-|TRBV4-1|-
CASSRTNQETQYF
TGCGCCAGCAGCCGAACAAACCAAGAGACCCAGTACTTC
>TRBJ2-3|TRBD1|TRBV11-2|once
CASSPALTGFGDTQYF
TGTGCCAGCAGCCCGGCCTTGACAGGGTTTGGAGATACGCAGTATTTT
>TRBJ2-1|TRBD2|TRBV25-1|-
CASKTGTSGRASANEQFF
TGTGCCAGCAAGACAGGGACTAGCGGGAGGGCCTCAGCCAATGAGCAGTTCTTC
>TRBJ2-1|TRBD2|TRBV28|-
CASSPGPSGSRAYEQFF
TGTGCCAGCAGCCCCGGGCCTAGCGGGTCCCGGGCCTATGAGCAGTTCTTC
>TRBJ2-6|-|TRBV3-1|once
CASSLERSGANVLTF
TGTGCCAGCAGCCTAGAGAGATCTGGGGCCAACGTCCTGACTTTC
>TRBJ2-1|TRBD2|TRBV9|-
CASSVAASGRDEQFF
TGTGCCAGCAGCGTAGCAGCTAGCGGGAGAGATGAGCAGTTCTTC
>TRBJ2-7|-|TRBV20-1|-
CSARDPALLATHEQYF
TGCAGTGCTAGAGATCCCGCCCTACTAGCAACGCACGAGCAGTACTTC
>TRBJ1-1|-|TRBV7-2|few
CASSLQVDTEAFF
TGTGCCAGCAGCTTACAGGTGGACACTGAAGCTTTCTTT
>TRBJ2-1|TRBD2|TRBV5-1|-
CASSLVAGGYNEQFF
TGCGCCAGCAGCTTGGTGGCGGGAGGATACAATGAGCAGTTCTTC
>TRBJ2-7|TRBD1|TRBV5-1|-
CASSLALEQGMDEQYF
TGCGCCAGCAGCTTGGCCCTGGAACAGGGGATGGACGAGCAGTACTTC
>TRBJ2-2|-|TRBV12-3/TRBV12-4|-
CASREWGNTGELFF
TGTGCCAGCAGGGAGTGGGGGAACACCGGGGAGCTGTTTTTT
>TRBJ1-6|-|TRBV24-1|-
CATSDWQGQDSPLHF
TGTGCCACCAGTGATTGGCAGGGACAAGATTCACCCCTCCACTTT
>TRBJ2-2|TRBD2|TRBV6-5|-
CASSYSAPGLAGMTGELFF
TGTGCCAGCAGTTACTCAGCCCCCGGACTAGCGGGAATGACCGGGGAGCTGTTTTTT
>TRBJ1-1|-|TRBV10-2|few
CASSEWHSSNTEAFF
TGCGCCAGCAGTGAGTGGCACAGTTCGAACACTGAAGCTTTCTTT
>TRBJ1-2|TRBD1|TRBV19|-
CATGQGSGLYGYTF
TGTGCCACGGGACAGGGGAGTGGTTTATATGGCTACACCTTC
>TRBJ1-2|-|TRBV24-1|few
CATSDTDTAYGYTF
TGTGCCACCAGTGATACGGACACGGCCTATGGCTACACCTTC
>TRBJ1-5|-|TRBV6-1|few
CASSGGSNQPQHF
TGTGCCAGCAGTGGAGGCAGCAATCAGCCCCAGCATTTT
>TRBJ1-5|-|TRBV6-1|-
CASSTDNQPQHF
TGTGCCAGCAGTACTGACAATCAGCCCCAGCATTTT
>TRBJ2-2|-|TRBV9|few
CASSPQGLNAGELFF
TGTGCCAGCAGCCCTCAGGGGCTGAACGCCGGGGAGCTGTTTTTT